This T cell receptor (beta chain) was documented in a study of PD-1 blockade in classical Hodgkin lymphoma. Sequencing used immunoSEQ multiplex PCR; TCRdb keeps in-frame clones, though not all of them. The table shows 80,000 to 100,000 clones, with about 92% occurring only once. The J segment lost 3 bases and the V segment lost 5 bases, leaving 7 bases of the junction unmatched. Per germline, CDR1 MDHEN and CDR2 SYDVKM. The CDR3 sequence is 16 residues long. Time point noted: cycle 4 day 1 (C4D1), after five to seven weeks of nivolumab. Exposure to brentuximab vedotin varied, and each patient had relapsed following autologous stem cell transplantation.

Source: peripheral blood mononuclear cells (PBMCs), taken before the fourth cycle of nivolumab. This receptor was identified in a human donor with classical Hodgkin lymphoma. The rearrangement uses TRBV28 and TRBJ1-5; TRBD1 matches 10 bases. DNA of the CDR3: TGTGCCAGCAGTCCCTGGACAGGGGGTACCAATCAGCCCCAGCATTTT. Its protein product is CASSPWTGGTNQPQHF.